This TCR beta chain was recovered during a study of monozygotic twins with inflammatory bowel disease. CDR3 length equals 16 residues. Germline CDR1 reads MGHRA; CDR2 reads YSYEKL. TCRdb re-called the 5' RACE reads and gives one entry per CDR3 protein, without DNA. The sample's table shows approximately 420,000 distinct CDR3 sequences. This rearrangement joins TRBV4-1 to TRBJ1-2; the D call of TRBD1 rests on TCRdb alone, since no DNA is present to check it. This clonotype was sampled from a human donor with ulcerative colitis or Crohn's disease, or a healthy co-twin of an affected twin (not recorded which). The sample taken for sequencing was blood. The CDR3: CASSHPAGQGLYGYTF.